The rows below give T cell receptor beta chains drawn from one sample of a study of response to subunit inactivated influenza vaccine. MiXCR, applied by TCRdb to the RT-PCR reads, yields one record per CDR3 protein. The data contain under 950,000 distinct CDR3 sequences, 20% to 25% of them seen just once; the ten biggest clones take up roughly 10%. Specimen: PBMCs from blood, collected more than 4 days after vaccination. The receptor source for this set is a man aged 50-60 years who received an inactivated influenza vaccine. Both conserved end residues are part of each CDR3. Fields, in order: V gene, J gene, D gene, clone size, CDR3 protein, CDR3 DNA. D genes are given only for firm matches. Expanded clones get a size class; other rows say once, few or many, or leave the size out.

>TRBV12-3/TRBV12-4|TRBJ2-6|.|few
CASSFWDRASGANVLTF
TGTGCCAGCAGTTTTTGGGACCGAGCCTCTGGGGCCAACGTCCTGACTTTC
>TRBV6-1|TRBJ2-1|.|few
CASSLLGVVGYNEQFF
TGTGCCAGCAGTCTATTGGGGGTAGTGGGCTACAATGAGCAGTTCTTC
>TRBV11-2|TRBJ2-2|TRBD2|.
CASSPLPRLAGYTGELFF
TGTGCCAGCAGCCCCTTGCCGAGACTAGCGGGATACACCGGGGAGCTGTTTTTT
>TRBV3-1|TRBJ2-3|TRBD2|few
CASSQVTSGHSEDTQYF
TGTGCCAGCAGCCAAGTTACTAGCGGGCATTCGGAAGATACGCAGTATTTT
>TRBV5-5|TRBJ2-1|.|many
CASSLVGPVNEQFF
TGTGCCAGCAGCTTGGTGGGGCCCGTCAATGAGCAGTTCTTC
>TRBV5-6|TRBJ2-4|.|.
CASSRHGDGLLAKNIQYF
TGTGCCAGCAGCCGCCATGGGGACGGCCTTCTAGCCAAAAACATTCAGTACTTC
>TRBV20-1|TRBJ1-5|.|few
CSARVSGPSPRNQPQHF
TGCAGTGCTAGAGTCTCAGGACCCTCTCCCCGGAATCAGCCCCAGCATTTT
>TRBV12-3/TRBV12-4|TRBJ2-7|.|.
CASSYDRFEQYF
TGTGCCAGCAGTTATGACAGGTTCGAGCAGTACTTC
>TRBV15|TRBJ2-3|.|many
CATSREGEADTQYF
TGTGCCACCAGCAGAGAGGGTGAAGCAGATACGCAGTATTTT
>TRBV7-9|TRBJ2-5|.|few
CASSYYSGPQETQYF
TGTGCCAGCAGCTACTATTCCGGACCGCAAGAGACCCAGTACTTC
>TRBV20-1|TRBJ2-4|.|few
CSASTGLAKNIQYF
TGCAGTGCTAGCACAGGCCTAGCCAAAAACATTCAGTACTTC
>TRBV7-2|TRBJ1-3|.|few
CASSEDSLRNTIYF
TGTGCCAGCAGCGAAGACAGCTTACGAAACACCATATATTTT
>TRBV5-6|TRBJ2-7|.|.
CASSSPLAETYEQYF
TGTGCCAGCAGCTCCCCCCTGGCCGAAACCTACGAGCAGTACTTC
>TRBV6-5|TRBJ1-5|.|few
CASSYPWTENQPQHF
TGTGCCAGCAGTTACCCCTGGACAGAGAATCAGCCCCAGCATTTT
>TRBV12-3/TRBV12-4|TRBJ2-3|.|many
CASNDRGASGTDTQYF
TGTGCCAGCAACGATCGGGGGGCGAGTGGGACAGATACGCAGTATTTT
>TRBV2|TRBJ2-3|.|.
CASSTGTTSADTQYF
TGTGCCAGCAGCACCGGGACAACTAGTGCAGATACGCAGTATTTT
>TRBV18|TRBJ1-1|.|.
CASSPQGDNTEAFF
TGTGCCAGCTCACCACAGGGAGATAACACTGAAGCTTTCTTT
>TRBV11-1|TRBJ2-3|TRBD2|few
CASSLAWTGTSGRTDTQYF
TGTGCCAGCAGCTTAGCGTGGACCGGGACTAGCGGGAGGACAGATACGCAGTATTTT
>TRBV20-1|TRBJ1-1|.|.
CSAPLPGINTEAFF
TGCAGTGCCCCTTTACCGGGCATTAACACTGAAGCTTTCTTT
>TRBV9|TRBJ2-1|.|.
CASSVGRNEQFF
TGTGCCAGCAGCGTAGGCAGGAATGAGCAGTTCTTC
>TRBV11-2|TRBJ1-6|TRBD1|.
CASSSDREIGSPLHF
TGTGCCAGCAGCTCGGACAGGGAGATCGGTTCACCCCTCCACTTT
>TRBV3-1|TRBJ2-7|.|.
CASSQSIGAYEQYF
TGTGCCAGCAGCCAATCGATTGGAGCCTACGAGCAGTACTTC
>TRBV5-5|TRBJ2-7|TRBD1|few
CASSSNPGQGAYEQYF
TGTGCCAGCAGCTCAAACCCGGGACAGGGAGCCTACGAGCAGTACTTC
>TRBV29-1|TRBJ2-3|TRBD1|few
CSGTTGTYTQYF
TGCAGCGGCACGACAGGGACATACACGCAGTATTTT
>TRBV10-3|TRBJ1-1|TRBD1|.
CAIRDRVATEAFF
TGTGCCATCAGGGACAGGGTGGCCACTGAAGCTTTCTTT
>TRBV20-1|TRBJ1-4|TRBD1|.
CSARDRSGTGRFEKLFF
TGCAGTGCTAGAGATCGGAGTGGGACAGGGCGTTTTGAAAAACTGTTTTTT
>TRBV4-1|TRBJ2-3|.|.
CASSQDDGVLQADTQYF
TGCGCCAGCAGCCAAGATGATGGCGTACTTCAGGCAGATACGCAGTATTTT